What follows are 19 T cell receptor beta chains derived from one specimen sequenced in a study of Ad26.COV2.S vaccination and SARS-CoV-2 variants. Treatment reported: some 19 received Ad26.COV2.S at low or high dose, single or two shots; several received placebo; per-sample allocation not given. Each sample was drawn 63 days after the first injection (of vaccine or placebo). The repertoire was sequenced with immunoSEQ multiplex PCR; TCRdb's copy has only in-frame clones and lacks some. The data contain fewer than 300,000 clones, 70% to 90% of them singletons. The sequencing used peripheral blood, collected in a trial of Ad26.COV2.S vaccine versus placebo. The receptor set was obtained from a person between 18 and 60 years old who received the Ad26.COV2.S COVID-19 vaccine or a placebo.

With regard to this clone: Other DNA sequences in this sample translate to the same CDR3. The rearrangement joins TRBV5-4 to TRBJ1-2; maybe TRBD1 (5 bases). The CDR3 is made up of 13 amino acids. Trimming stripped 4 bases from V and 5 bases from J, with 12 bases between. Per germline, CDR1 SGHNT and CDR2 YYREEE (reference sequence). Written as DNA, the CDR3 is TGTGCCAGCAGCCCCGACAGAAATTATGGCTACACCTTC. Translation: CASSPDRNYGYTF.

In this sample, this clone turned up a few times. J is TRBJ1-4 and V is TRBV19; 7 nucleotides line up with TRBD1. This CDR3 has 15 amino acids. Losses at the gene ends were 1 base for V and 5 bases for J; bases not matched to a gene: 4. From germline, CDR1 is LNHDA and CDR2 SQIVND (reference sequence). The CDR3 spells CASSIGQGGNEKLFF. For the CDR3, the DNA is TGTGCCAGTAGTATAGGACAGGGAGGAAATGAAAAACTGTTTTTT.

The chain couples TRBV20-1 to TRBJ2-3, with a possible D match to TRBD2 (6 bases). The length of the CDR3 is 15 residues. V was clipped by 3 bases and J by 1 base, with 14 bases between them. Germline-derived CDR1 and CDR2 are DFQATT and SNEGSKA (reference sequence). DNA of the CDR3: TGCAGTGCTAGTTTGTCGGGGGTCCGCACAGATACGCAGTATTTT. This sequence encodes CSASLSGVRTDTQYF.

The chain employs TRBV11-2 and TRBJ2-5; 10 bases agree with TRBD1. Germline trimming cut 3 bases from V and 5 bases from J; bases unmatched to any gene: 12. Per the germline V gene, CDR1 is SGHAT and CDR2 is FQNNGV. This CDR3 is built from 17 residues. CDR3 region: CASSFGRQTGGEETQYF. DNA of the CDR3: TGTGCCAGCAGCTTCGGCCGCCAGACAGGGGGCGAGGAGACCCAGTACTTC. The full variable domain, in which reference TRBV11-2 and TRBJ2-5 provide the parts outside the CDR3, is EAGVAQSPRYKIIEKRQSVAFWCNPISGHATLYWYQQILGQGPKLLIQFQNNGVVDDSQLPKDRFSAERLKGVDSTLKIQPAKLEDSAVYLCASSFGRQTGGEETQYFGPGTRLLVL.

The chain couples TRBV5-1 to TRBJ2-2; 7 bases match TRBD2. With V trimmed by 5 bases and J by 5 bases, 15 bases remained unmatched. CDR1 is SGHRS, CDR2 YFSETQ, per germline. The CDR3 has 17 residues. CDR3 in DNA: TGCGCCAGCAGTTTTGACACACCGGGACTAAGTACCGGGGAGCTGTTTTTT. Encoded protein: CASSFDTPGLSTGELFF. Drawing the rest from reference TRBV5-1 and TRBJ2-2, the complete variable domain is KAGVTQTPRYLIKTRGQQVTLSCSPISGHRSVSWYQQTPGQGLQFLFEYFSETQRNKGNFPGRFSGRQFSNSRSEMNVSTLELGDSALYLCASSFDTPGLSTGELFFGEGSRLTVL.

The V gene is TRBV19, the J gene TRBJ1-1; the D is unclear. Germline CDR1 reads LNHDA; CDR2 reads SQIVND (reference sequence). The CDR3 consists of 12 residues. The ends were cut back, 7 bases at V and 10 bases at J, with 16 bases in the middle. The CDR3 loop is CASNSLAGGAFF. As DNA, the CDR3 is TGTGCCAGTAATTCCCTGGCCGGCGGAGCTTTCTTT.

This chain links TRBV7-8 with TRBJ2-7; a possible D gene is TRBD1 (5 bases). The CDR3 is 14 amino acids. Trimming shortened V by 3 bases and J by 0 bases, and 9 bases separated the two germline ends. CDR1 and CDR2 from the germline V gene are SGHVS and FQNEAQ. DNA of the CDR3: TGTGCCAGCAGCTTTTTAGGGGACTCCTACGAGCAGTACTTC. Residues: CASSFLGDSYEQYF. Drawing the rest from reference TRBV7-8 and TRBJ2-7, the complete variable domain is GAGVSQSPRYKVAKRGQDVALRCDPISGHVSLFWYQQALGQGPEFLTYFQNEAQLDKSGLPSDRFFAERPEGSVSTLKIQRTQQEDSAVYLCASSFLGDSYEQYFGPGTRLTVT.

This clone was detected a few times. The V gene is TRBV5-5, the J gene TRBJ1-5; D is possibly TRBD1 (5 bases). Germline CDR1 is SGHKS and CDR2 is YYEKEE (reference sequence). With 4 bases removed from V and 4 bases from J, the gap between germline ends came to 9 bases. The CDR3 loop spans 13 amino acids. CDR3 loop: CASSGGGNQPQHF. The CDR3 DNA follows: TGTGCCAGCAGCGGTGGGGGTAATCAGCCCCAGCATTTT.

The chain recombines TRBV6-1 with TRBJ2-4; no firm D call. V was cut by 0 bases and J by 6 bases, with 6 bases left in between. CDR1 is MNHNS and CDR2 is SASEGT in the germline V gene. The CDR3 extends over 13 amino acids. CDR3 sequence (DNA): TGTGCCAGCAGTGAAGCAGGCGCAAACATTCAGTACTTC. This sequence encodes CASSEAGANIQYF.

The chain recombines TRBV30 with TRBJ2-7, with TRBD2 matching over 11 bases. Looked up from germline, CDR1 is GTSNPN and CDR2 is SVGIG (reference sequence). V shed 3 bases, J shed 2 bases, and the junction held 3 bases outside the gene matches. The CDR3 totals 14 residues. The CDR3 DNA is TGTGCCTGGAGAACTAGCGGGGGAACCTACGAGCAGTACTTC. Translated, it gives CAWRTSGGTYEQYF.

V is TRBV29-1 and J is TRBJ2-5; D is unclear. This CDR3 has 14 amino acids. V was clipped by 7 bases and J by 4 bases, with 19 bases between them. The germline V gene has CDR1 SQVTM and CDR2 ANQGSEA. Here the CDR3 DNA reads TGCAGCGCCGGGCGGCGATTGGGTGGAGAGACCCAGTACTTC. This gives the protein CSAGRRLGGETQYF. The full variable domain, rest sourced from reference TRBV29-1 and TRBJ2-5, is SAVISQKPSRDICQRGTSLTIQCQVDSQVTMMFWYRQQPGQSLTLIATANQGSEATYESGFVIDKFPISRPNLTFSTLTVSNMSPEDSSIYLCSAGRRLGGETQYFGPGTRLLVL.

This rearrangement joins TRBV4-1 to TRBJ2-7, with 11 positions matching TRBD2. J gave up 2 bases and V 3 bases, and 3 bases lay outside the gene matches. This CDR3 comprises 15 residues. Germline V lookup: CDR1 MGHRA, CDR2 YSYEKL. The CDR3 protein is CASSHGTSGTYEQYF. CDR3 DNA sequence: TGCGCCAGCAGCCACGGGACTAGCGGAACCTACGAGCAGTACTTC.

The rearrangement joins TRBV30 to TRBJ2-1; 10 nucleotides match TRBD2. The V segment lost 3 bases and the J segment 2 bases; nucleotides outside the gene matches: 4. The CDR3 is 15 amino acids. Germline CDR1 GTSNPN, CDR2 SVGIG (reference sequence). CDR3 DNA: TGTGCCTGGAGAGCGCTAGCGGGGGCCTACAATGAGCAGTTCTTC. As protein: CAWRALAGAYNEQFF.

The chain couples TRBV10-3 to TRBJ1-2; 7 nucleotides align to TRBD1. There are 13 residues in the CDR3. The germline V gene has CDR1 ENHRY and CDR2 SYGVKD. Trimming took 9 bases from V and 6 from J; bases not matched to a gene: 10. In DNA, the CDR3 is TGTGCCATAATAACAGGGGTAAGTAATGGCTACACCTTC. This codes for CAIITGVSNGYTF.

The chain is built from TRBV18 and TRBJ2-1, with TRBD1 as a possible D gene (5 bases). Trimming shortened V by 1 base and J by 3 bases, and 10 bases separated the two germline ends. This CDR3 has 15 amino acids. Germline CDR1 reads KGHSH; CDR2 reads LQKENI. The DNA for the CDR3 is TGTGCCAGCTCACCACAGACAGCAAACTACAATGAGCAGTTCTTC. Translated: CASSPQTANYNEQFF.

The V and J genes are TRBV6-5 and TRBJ2-5; no firm D call. This CDR3 has 14 amino acids. Germline CDR1 reads MNHEY; CDR2 reads SVGAGI. V shed 4 bases and J shed 1 base, with 10 bases lying between them. The CDR3 DNA follows: TGTGCCAGCAGTTTTCAGGCGTCCCAAGAGACCCAGTACTTC. Translation: CASSFQASQETQYF.

The V call is TRBV6-2 or TRBV6-3, the J call TRBJ2-3; 7 bases are shared with TRBD2. V dropped 5 bases and J dropped 5; count of bases not matched to a gene: 10. The CDR3 sequence is 15 residues long. The germline gives CDR1 MNHEY, CDR2 SVGEGT. The DNA for the CDR3 is TGTGCCAGCAGTGTTCCGGGACTATTGGGAGATACGCAGTATTTT. Protein: CASSVPGLLGDTQYF.

As concerns this clone: Other DNA sequences within the sample encode an identical CDR3. The chain has TRBV5-1 and TRBJ2-7; maybe TRBD1 (5 bases). Germline CDR1 and CDR2: SGHRS and YFSETQ. This CDR3 spans 14 amino acids. V dropped 0 bases and J dropped 2 bases, with 9 bases sitting between them. CDR3 sequence (DNA): TGCGCCAGCAGCTTGGGTCAGGGTGCCTACGAGCAGTACTTC. It specifies CASSLGQGAYEQYF.

The chain uses TRBV3-1 (or the pseudogene TRBV3-2) and TRBJ2-4, with D possibly being TRBD2 (6 bases). CDR3 length: 13 residues. V lost 0 bases, J lost 7 bases, and 7 bases lay in between. The V gene's germline CDR1 is LGHDT and CDR2 YNNKEL (reference sequence). The CDR3: CASSQDRGNIQYF. The CDR3 bases are TGTGCCAGCAGCCAAGACCGGGGGAACATTCAGTACTTC.